The subject of this entry is one T cell receptor (beta chain). The T cells that were sequenced for TCR beta were CD8+ and CD4+ cells from blood. TEMRA cells were FACS-enriched, while CD8+ and CD4+ T cells were negatively isolated. The data belong to a study of CD8 T cells in Susac syndrome. With random hexamers, roughly 0.45 to 1 ug RNA was reverse transcribed. TCRdb reprocessed the immunoSEQ multiplex PCR reads via MiXCR and lists one record per CDR3 protein. This table holds some 160,000 distinct CDR3 sequences, 90% to 95% found once. Trimming left V 5 bases short and J 2 bases short, with 9 bases between. The germline V gene encodes CDR1 SEHNR and CDR2 FQNEAQ (reference sequence). CDR3 length equals 14 residues.

Sequenced material: CD8+ T cells from PBMCs. The sequence derives from a human donor with multiple sclerosis. The genes are TRBV7-9 and TRBJ1-4; possible D gene TRBD1, 5 bases. CDR3 in amino acids: CASSGGATNEKLFF. The CDR3 DNA sequence: TGTGCCAGCAGCGGAGGGGCTACTAATGAAAAACTGTTTTTT.